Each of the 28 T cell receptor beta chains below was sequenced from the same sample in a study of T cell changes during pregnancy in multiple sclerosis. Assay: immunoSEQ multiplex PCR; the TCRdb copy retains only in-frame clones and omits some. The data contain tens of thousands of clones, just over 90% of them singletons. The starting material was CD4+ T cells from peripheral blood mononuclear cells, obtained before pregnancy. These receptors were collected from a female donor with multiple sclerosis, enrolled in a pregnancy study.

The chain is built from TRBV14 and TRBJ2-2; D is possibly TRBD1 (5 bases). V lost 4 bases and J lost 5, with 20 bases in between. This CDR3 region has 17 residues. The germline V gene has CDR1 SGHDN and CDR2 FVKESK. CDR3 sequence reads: CASSPLGREVGTGELFF. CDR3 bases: TGTGCCAGCAGCCCCCTCGGCAGGGAAGTCGGTACCGGGGAGCTGTTTTTT. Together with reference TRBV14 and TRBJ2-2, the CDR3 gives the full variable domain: EAGVTQFPSHSVIEKGQTVTLRCDPISGHDNLYWYRRVMGKEIKFLLHFVKESKQDESGMPNNRFLAERTGGTYSTLKVQPAELEDSGVYFCASSPLGREVGTGELFFGEGSRLTVL.

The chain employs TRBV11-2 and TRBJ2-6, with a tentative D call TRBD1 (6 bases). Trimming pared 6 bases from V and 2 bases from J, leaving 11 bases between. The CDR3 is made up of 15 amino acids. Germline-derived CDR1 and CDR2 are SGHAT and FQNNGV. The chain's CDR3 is CASSLKGAGANVLTF. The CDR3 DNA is TGTGCCAGCAGTCTAAAGGGGGCTGGGGCCAACGTCCTGACTTTC.

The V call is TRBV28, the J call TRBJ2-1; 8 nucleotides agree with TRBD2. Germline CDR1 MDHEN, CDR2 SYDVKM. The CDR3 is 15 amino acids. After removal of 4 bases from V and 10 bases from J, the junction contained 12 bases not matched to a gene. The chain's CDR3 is CASSSPGGGAREQFF. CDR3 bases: TGTGCCAGCAGTTCCCCGGGGGGGGGCGCCAGGGAGCAGTTCTTC. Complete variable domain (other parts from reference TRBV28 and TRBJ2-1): DVKVTQSSRYLVKRTGEKVFLECVQDMDHENMFWYRQDPGLGLRLIYFSYDVKMKEKGDIPEGYSVSREKKERFSLILESASTNQTSMYLCASSSPGGGAREQFFGPGTRLTVL.

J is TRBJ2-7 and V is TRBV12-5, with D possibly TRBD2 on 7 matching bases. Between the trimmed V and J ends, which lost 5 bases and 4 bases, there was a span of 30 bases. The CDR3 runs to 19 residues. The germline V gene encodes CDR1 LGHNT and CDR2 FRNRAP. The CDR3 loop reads CASGPNKDIRGGETYEQYF. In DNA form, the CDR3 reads TGTGCTAGTGGTCCAAATAAAGATATTAGAGGGGGGGAAACTTACGAGCAGTACTTC.

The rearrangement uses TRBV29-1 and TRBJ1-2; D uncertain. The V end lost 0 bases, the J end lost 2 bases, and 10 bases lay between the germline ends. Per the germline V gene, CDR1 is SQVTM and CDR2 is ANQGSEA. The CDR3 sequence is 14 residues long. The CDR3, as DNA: TGCAGCGTTGAAGATCGAGGTCAAAACTATGGCTACACCTTC. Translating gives CSVEDRGQNYGYTF.

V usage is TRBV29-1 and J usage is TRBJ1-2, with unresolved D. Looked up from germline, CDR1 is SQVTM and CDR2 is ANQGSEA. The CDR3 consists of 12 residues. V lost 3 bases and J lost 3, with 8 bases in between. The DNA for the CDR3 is TGCAGCGTTGAGGCCAACGACTATGGCTACACCTTC. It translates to CSVEANDYGYTF.

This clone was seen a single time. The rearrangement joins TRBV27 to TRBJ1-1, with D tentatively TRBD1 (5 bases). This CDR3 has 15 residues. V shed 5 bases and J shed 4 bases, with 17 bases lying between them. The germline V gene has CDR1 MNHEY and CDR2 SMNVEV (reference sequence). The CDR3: CASSLQGGGSTEAFF. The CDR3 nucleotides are TGTGCCAGCAGTCTTCAGGGAGGTGGAAGCACTGAAGCTTTCTTT.

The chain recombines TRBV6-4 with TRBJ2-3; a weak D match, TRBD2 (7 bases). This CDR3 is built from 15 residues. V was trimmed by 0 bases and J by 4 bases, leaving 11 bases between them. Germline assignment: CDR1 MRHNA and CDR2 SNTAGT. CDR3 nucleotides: TGTGCCAGCAGTGACTCCGGGGAGGGGGCAGATACGCAGTATTTT. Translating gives CASSDSGEGADTQYF.

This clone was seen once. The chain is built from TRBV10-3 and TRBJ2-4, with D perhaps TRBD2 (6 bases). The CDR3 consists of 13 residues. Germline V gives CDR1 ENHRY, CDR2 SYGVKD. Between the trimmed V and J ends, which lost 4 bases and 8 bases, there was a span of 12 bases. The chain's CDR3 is CAISGGVLHIQYF. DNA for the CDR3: TGTGCCATCAGTGGGGGGGTATTGCACATTCAGTACTTC.

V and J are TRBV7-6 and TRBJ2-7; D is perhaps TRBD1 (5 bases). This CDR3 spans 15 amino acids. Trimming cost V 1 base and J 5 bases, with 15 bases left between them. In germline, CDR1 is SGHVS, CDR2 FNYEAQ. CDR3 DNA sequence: TGTGCCAGCAGCTTAGGACAGTTTGACAGAGACGAGCAGTACTTC. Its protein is CASSLGQFDRDEQYF.

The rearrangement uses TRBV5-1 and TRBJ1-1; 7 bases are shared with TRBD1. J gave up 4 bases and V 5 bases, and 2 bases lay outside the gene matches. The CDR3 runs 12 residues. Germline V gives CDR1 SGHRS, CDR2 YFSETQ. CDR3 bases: TGCGCCAGCAGAAGGGACAGCACTGAAGCTTTCTTT. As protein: CASRRDSTEAFF.

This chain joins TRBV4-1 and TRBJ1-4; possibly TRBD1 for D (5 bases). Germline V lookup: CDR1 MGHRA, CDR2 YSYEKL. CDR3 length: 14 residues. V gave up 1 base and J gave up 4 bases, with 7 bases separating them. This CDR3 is CASSQGTSNEKLFF. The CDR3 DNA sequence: TGCGCCAGCAGCCAAGGGACAAGTAATGAAAAACTGTTTTTT.

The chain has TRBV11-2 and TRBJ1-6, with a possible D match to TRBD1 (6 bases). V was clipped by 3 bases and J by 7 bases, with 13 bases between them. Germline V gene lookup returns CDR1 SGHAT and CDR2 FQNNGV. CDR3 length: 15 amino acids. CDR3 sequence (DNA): TGTGCCAGCAGCTTTAGGACAGCCAGCAATTCACCCCTCCACTTT. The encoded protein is CASSFRTASNSPLHF.

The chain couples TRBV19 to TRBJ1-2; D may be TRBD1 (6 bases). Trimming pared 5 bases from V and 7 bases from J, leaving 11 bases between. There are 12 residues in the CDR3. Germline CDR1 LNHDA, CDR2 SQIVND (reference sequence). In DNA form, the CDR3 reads TGTGCCAGTAGTCAGGGGTTGGCTGGCTACACCTTC. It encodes CASSQGLAGYTF.

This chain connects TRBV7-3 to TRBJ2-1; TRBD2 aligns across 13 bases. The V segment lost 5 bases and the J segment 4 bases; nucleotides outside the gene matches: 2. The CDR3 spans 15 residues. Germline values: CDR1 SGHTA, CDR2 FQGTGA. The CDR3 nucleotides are TGTGCCAGCAGCCCGACTAGCGGGGGGTACAATGAGCAGTTCTTC. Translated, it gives CASSPTSGGYNEQFF.

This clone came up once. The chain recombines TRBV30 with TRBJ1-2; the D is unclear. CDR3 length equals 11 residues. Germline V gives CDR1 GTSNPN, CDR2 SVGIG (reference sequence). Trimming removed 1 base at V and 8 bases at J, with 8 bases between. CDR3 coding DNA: TGTGCCTGGAGTGGGGCCAAAGGCTACACCTTC. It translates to CAWSGAKGYTF.

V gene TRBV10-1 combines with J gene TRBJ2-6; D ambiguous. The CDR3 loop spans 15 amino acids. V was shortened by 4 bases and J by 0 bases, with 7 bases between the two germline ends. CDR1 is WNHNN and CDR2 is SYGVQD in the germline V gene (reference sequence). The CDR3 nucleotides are TGCGCCAGCAGTGTGGAGCGCTCTGGGGCCAACGTCCTGACTTTC. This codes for CASSVERSGANVLTF.

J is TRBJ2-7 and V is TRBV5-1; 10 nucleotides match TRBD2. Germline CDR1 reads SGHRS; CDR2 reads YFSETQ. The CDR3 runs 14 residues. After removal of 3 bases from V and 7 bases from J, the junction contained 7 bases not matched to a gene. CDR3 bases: TGCGCCAGCAGCTCAAGTCTAGCGGGGGTAGAGCAGTACTTC. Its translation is CASSSSLAGVEQYF.

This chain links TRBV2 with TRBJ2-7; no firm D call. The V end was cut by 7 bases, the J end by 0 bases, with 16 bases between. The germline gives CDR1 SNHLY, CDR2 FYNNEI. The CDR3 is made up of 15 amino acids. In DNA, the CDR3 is TGTGCCAGCACAAGCGAAGCGATGAGCTCCTACGAGCAGTACTTC. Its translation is CASTSEAMSSYEQYF.

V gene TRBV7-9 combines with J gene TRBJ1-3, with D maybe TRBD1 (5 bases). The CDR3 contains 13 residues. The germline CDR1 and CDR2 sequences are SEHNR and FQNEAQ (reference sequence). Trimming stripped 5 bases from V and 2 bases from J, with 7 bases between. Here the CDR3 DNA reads TGTGCCAGCAGCGGGGCGCCTGGAAACACCATATATTTT. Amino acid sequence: CASSGAPGNTIYF.

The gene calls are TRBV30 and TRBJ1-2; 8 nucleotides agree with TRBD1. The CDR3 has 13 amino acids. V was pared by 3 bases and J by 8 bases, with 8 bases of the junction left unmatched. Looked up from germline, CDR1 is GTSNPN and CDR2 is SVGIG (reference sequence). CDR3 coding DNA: TGTGCCTGGAGGATGACAGGGGAGGGGGGCTACACCTTC. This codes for CAWRMTGEGGYTF.

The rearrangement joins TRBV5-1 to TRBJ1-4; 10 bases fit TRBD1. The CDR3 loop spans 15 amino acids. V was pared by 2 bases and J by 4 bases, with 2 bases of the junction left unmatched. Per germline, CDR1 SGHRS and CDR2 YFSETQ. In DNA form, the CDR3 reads TGCGCCAGCAGCTTTGGACAGGGGGGTAATGAAAAACTGTTTTTT. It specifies CASSFGQGGNEKLFF.

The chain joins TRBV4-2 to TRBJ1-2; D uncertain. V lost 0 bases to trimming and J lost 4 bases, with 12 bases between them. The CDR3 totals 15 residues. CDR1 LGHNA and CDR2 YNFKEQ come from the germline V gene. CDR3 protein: CASSQDGRQVYGYTF. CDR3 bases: TGTGCCAGCAGCCAAGATGGTAGGCAGGTCTATGGCTACACCTTC.

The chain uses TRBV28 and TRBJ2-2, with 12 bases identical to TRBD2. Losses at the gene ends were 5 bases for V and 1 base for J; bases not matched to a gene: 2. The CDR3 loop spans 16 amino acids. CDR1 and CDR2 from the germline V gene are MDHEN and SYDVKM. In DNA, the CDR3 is TGTGCCAGCAGTGCTAGCGGGAGGGGGAACACCGGGGAGCTGTTTTTT. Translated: CASSASGRGNTGELFF.

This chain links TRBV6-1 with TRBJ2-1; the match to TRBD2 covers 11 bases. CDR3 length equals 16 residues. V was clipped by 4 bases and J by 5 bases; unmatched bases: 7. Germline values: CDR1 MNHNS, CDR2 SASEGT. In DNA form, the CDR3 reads TGTGCCAGCAGTGGCCCAAGACTAGCGGGGAACAATGAGCAGTTCTTC. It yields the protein CASSGPRLAGNNEQFF.

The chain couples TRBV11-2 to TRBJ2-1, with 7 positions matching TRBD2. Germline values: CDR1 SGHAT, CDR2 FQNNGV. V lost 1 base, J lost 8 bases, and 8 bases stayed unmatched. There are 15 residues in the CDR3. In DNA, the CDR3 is TGTGCCAGCAGCTTAGTTTCCGGGAGGTCCGATGAGCAGTTCTTC. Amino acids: CASSLVSGRSDEQFF.

This CDR3 reads CASGPGQGYTF. CDR3 sequence (DNA): TGTGCCAGCGGCCCGGGACAGGGCTACACCTTC. This chain uses TRBV6-1 with TRBJ1-2, with 7 nucleotides matching TRBD1. V shed 8 bases and J 8 bases; nucleotides not matched to a gene: 5. The CDR3 spans 11 residues. Germline loops: CDR1 MNHNS, CDR2 SASEGT.

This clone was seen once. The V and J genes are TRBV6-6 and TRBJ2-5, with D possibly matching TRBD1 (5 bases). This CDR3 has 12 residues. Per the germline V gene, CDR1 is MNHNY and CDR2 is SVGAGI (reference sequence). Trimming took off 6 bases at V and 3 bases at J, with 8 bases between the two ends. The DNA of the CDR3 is TGTGCCAGCAGCCAGGGCGAAGAGACCCAGTACTTC. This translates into CASSQGEETQYF.